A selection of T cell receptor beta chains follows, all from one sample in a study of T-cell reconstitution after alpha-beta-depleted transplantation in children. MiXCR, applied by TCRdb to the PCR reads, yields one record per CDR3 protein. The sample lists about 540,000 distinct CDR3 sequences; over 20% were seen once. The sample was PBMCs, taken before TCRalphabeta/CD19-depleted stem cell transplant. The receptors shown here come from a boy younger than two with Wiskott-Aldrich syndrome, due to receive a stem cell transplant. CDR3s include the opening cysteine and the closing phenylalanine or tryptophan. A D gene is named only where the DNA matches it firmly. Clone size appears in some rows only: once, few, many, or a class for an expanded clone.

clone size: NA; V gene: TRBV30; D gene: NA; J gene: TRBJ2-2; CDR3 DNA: TGTGCCTACTCCAGGGCAGCCGGGGAGCTGTTTTTT; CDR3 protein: CAYSRAAGELFF
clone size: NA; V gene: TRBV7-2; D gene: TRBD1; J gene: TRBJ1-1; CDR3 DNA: TGTGCCAGCAGCTTATGGACAGGGGCGGGAAACACTGAAGCTTTCTTT; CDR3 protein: CASSLWTGAGNTEAFF
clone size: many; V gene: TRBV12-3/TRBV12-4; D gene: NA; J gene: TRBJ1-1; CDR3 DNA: TGTGCCAGCAGTTTAAACAAGAACACTGAAGCTTTCTTT; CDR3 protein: CASSLNKNTEAFF
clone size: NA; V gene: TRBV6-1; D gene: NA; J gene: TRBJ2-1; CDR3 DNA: TGTGCCAGCTCAGCGATGAATGAGCAGTTCTTC; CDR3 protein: CASSAMNEQFF
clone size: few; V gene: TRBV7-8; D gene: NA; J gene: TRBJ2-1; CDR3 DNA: TGTGCCAGCAGCCATTGGGCGCGAGAGAGGAATGAGCAGTTCTTC; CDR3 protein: CASSHWARERNEQFF
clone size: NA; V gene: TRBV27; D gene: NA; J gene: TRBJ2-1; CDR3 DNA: TGTGCCAGCAGTGCCGTCCGGTACAATGAGCAGTTCTTC; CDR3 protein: CASSAVRYNEQFF
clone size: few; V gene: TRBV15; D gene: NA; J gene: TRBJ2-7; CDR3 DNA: TGTGCCACCAGCAGAGGGTTGGACTACATTGGATTAGACGAGCAGTACTTC; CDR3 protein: CATSRGLDYIGLDEQYF
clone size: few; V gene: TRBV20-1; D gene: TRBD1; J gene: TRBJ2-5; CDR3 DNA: TGCAGTGCCATGGGACAGGGGAGGGAGACCCAGTACTTC; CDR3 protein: CSAMGQGRETQYF
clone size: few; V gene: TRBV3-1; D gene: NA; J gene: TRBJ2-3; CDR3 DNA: TGTGCCAGCAGCCAAGATCAACGCCGGGGCACAGATACGCAGTATTTT; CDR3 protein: CASSQDQRRGTDTQYF
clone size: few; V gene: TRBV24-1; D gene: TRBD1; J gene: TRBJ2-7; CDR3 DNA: TGTGCCACCGCAGAGACAGGGAAGTACGAGCAGTACTTC; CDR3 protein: CATAETGKYEQYF
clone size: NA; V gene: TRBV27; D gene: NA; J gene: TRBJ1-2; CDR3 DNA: TGTGCCAGCGGGCAAAGGGGATTGGATGGCTACACCTTC; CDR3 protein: CASGQRGLDGYTF
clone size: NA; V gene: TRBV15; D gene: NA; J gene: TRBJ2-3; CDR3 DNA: TGTGCCACCAGCAGAGTCGGGGCGCTGGTCGGAGATACGCAGTATTTT; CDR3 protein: CATSRVGALVGDTQYF
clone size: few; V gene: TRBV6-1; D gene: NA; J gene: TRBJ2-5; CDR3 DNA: TGTGCCAGCTCGGGGGGTTCTGGGACAGTTCTCGAGACCCAGTACTTC; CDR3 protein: CASSGGSGTVLETQYF
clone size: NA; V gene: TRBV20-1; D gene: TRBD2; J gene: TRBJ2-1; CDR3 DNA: TGCAGTGCTCCCAGACTAGCGGGTAGTGAGCAGTTCTTC; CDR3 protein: CSAPRLAGSEQFF
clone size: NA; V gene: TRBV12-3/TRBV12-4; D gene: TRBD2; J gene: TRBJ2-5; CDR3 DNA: TGTGCCAGCTCTAGCGGGACGGTCCGCGAGACCCAGTACTTC; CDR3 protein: CASSSGTVRETQYF
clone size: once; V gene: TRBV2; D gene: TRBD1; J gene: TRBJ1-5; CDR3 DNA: TGTGCCAGCAGTGGGGACAGGCGGAGCAATCAGCCCCAGCATTTT; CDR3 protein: CASSGDRRSNQPQHF
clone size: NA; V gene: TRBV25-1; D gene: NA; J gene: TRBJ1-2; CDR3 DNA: TGTGCCAGCAGTGCAACCGCTCTGTTGGGCTATGGCTACACCTTC; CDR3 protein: CASSATALLGYGYTF
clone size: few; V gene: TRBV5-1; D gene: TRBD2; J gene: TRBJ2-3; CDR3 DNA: TGCGCCAGCAGCCGAGAGGTAGCGGGAAGCACAGATACGCAGTATTTT; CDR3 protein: CASSREVAGSTDTQYF
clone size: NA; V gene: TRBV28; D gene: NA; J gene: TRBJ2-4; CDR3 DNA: TGTGCCAGCAGTGCAGCACGGAACATTCAGTACTTC; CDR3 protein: CASSAARNIQYF
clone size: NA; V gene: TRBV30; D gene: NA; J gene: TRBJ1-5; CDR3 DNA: TGTGCCTGGAGTGTACCAGGAAACCGGAATCAGCCCCAGCATTTT; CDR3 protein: CAWSVPGNRNQPQHF
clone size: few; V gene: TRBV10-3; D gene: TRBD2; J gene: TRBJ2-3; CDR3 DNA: TGTGCCATCAGTGAGTCTAGCGGGAGGAATACGCAGTATTTT; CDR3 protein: CAISESSGRNTQYF
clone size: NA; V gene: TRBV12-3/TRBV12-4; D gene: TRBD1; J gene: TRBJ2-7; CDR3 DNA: TGTGCCAGCAGCTACGACAGGGTGCGCGAGCAGTACTTC; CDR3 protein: CASSYDRVREQYF
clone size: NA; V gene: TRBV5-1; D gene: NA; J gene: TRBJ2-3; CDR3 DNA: TGCGCCAGCAGCTTGGACAACAGACTAACCACTAGCACAGATACGCAGTATTTT; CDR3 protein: CASSLDNRLTTSTDTQYF
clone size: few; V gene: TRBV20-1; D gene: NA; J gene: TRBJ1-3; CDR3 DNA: TGCAGTGCTAGGGCACAGCCAAGCTCTGGAAACACCATATATTTT; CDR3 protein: CSARAQPSSGNTIYF
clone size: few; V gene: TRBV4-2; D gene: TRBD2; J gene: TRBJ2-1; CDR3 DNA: TGTGCCAGCAGCCACACACTTAGCGGGAGCTCCTACAATGAGCAGTTCTTC; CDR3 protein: CASSHTLSGSSYNEQFF
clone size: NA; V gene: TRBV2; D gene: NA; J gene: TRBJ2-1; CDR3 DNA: TGTGCCACTCTCCAAAACGGGGCTAGCGTCAGGAATGAGCAGTTCTTC; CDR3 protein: CATLQNGASVRNEQFF
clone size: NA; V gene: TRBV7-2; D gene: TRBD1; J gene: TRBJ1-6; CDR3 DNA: TGTGCCAGCAGCCGCTCCGGACAGGGAGGCTCACCCCTCCACTTT; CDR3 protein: CASSRSGQGGSPLHF
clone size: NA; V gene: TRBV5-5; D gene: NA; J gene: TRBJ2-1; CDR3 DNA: TGTGCCAGCAGCTCGTCGACATACCCCAGCTCCTACAATGAGCAGTTCTTC; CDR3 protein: CASSSSTYPSSYNEQFF
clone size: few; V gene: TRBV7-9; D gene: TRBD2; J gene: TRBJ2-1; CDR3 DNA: TGTGCCAGCAGCCCGGGACTAGCGGGAGACCATGAGCAGTTCTTC; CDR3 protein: CASSPGLAGDHEQFF
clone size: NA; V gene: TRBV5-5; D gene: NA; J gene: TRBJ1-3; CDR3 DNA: TGTGCCAGCAGCTTGTGGAAGGGGCTTGGAAACACCATGTATTTT; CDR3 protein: CASSLWKGLGNTMYF
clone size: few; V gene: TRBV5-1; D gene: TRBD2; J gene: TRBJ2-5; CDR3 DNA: TGCGCCAGCTGCGCGGGAGGGCCGGAGACCCAGTACTTC; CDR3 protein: CASCAGGPETQYF
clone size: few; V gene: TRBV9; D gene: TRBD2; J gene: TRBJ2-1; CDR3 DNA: TGTGCCAGCAGCGTGGCGGGAGCTAGCAATGAGCATTTCTTT; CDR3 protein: CASSVAGASNEHFF
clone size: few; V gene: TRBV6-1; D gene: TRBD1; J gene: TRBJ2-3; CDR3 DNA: TGTGCCAGCAGTGAAAAGTACAGGGGGAGAGGAACAGATACGCAGTATTTT; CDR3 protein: CASSEKYRGRGTDTQYF
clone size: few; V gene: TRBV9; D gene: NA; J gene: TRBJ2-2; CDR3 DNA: TGTGCCAGCAGCGTAAGGGGGAGGGGAGACGGGGAGCTGTTTTTT; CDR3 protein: CASSVRGRGDGELFF
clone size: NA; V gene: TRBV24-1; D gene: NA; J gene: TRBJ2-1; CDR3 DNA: TGTGCCACCAGTGATCCCGGGACCTCAAATGAGCAGTTCTTC; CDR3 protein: CATSDPGTSNEQFF
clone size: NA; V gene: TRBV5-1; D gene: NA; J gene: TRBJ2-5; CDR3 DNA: TGCGCCAGCAGCTTGACTGGGACCCCCTTTCAAGAGACCCAGTACTTC; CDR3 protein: CASSLTGTPFQETQYF
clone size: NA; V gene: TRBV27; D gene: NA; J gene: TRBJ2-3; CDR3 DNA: TGTGCCAGCAGTTTAGGGTATCCCCGGAGGCTGGCCGATACGCAGTATTTT; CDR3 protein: CASSLGYPRRLADTQYF
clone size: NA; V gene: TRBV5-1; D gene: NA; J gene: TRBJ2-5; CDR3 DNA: TGCGCCAGCAGCCCCGGGGGCCTCCAAGAGACCCAGTACTTC; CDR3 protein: CASSPGGLQETQYF
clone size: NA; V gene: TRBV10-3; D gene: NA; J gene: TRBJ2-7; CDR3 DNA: TGTGCCATCGGGGAGGGGACAAGTCCCTACGAGCAGTACTTC; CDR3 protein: CAIGEGTSPYEQYF
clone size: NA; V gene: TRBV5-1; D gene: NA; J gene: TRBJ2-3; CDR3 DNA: TGCGCCAGCAGCCAGGACCCCTTCACAGATACGCAGTATTTT; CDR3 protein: CASSQDPFTDTQYF
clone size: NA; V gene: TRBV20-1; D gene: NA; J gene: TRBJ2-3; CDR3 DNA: TGCAGTGCTCGGAGCGTCACTAGCACAGATACGCAGTATTTT; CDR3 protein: CSARSVTSTDTQYF
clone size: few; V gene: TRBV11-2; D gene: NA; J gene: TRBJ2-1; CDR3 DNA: TGTGCCAGCAGCCCACAGCGGCTATTCTACAATGAGCAGTTCTTC; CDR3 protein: CASSPQRLFYNEQFF
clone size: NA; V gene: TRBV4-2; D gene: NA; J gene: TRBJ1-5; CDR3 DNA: TGTGCCAGCAGCCAAGTGGGCAGGGGAAAGAGCAATCAGCCCCAGCATTTT; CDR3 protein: CASSQVGRGKSNQPQHF
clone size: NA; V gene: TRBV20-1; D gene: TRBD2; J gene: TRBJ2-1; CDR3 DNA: TGCAGTGCTGGGACTAGCGGGAGGCGGTTATACAATGAGCAGTTCTTC; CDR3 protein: CSAGTSGRRLYNEQFF
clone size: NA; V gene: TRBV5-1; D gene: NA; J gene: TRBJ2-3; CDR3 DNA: TGCGCCAGCAGCCCCCCACCCGGGACATCGGTAGTTGATACGCAGTATTTT; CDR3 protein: CASSPPPGTSVVDTQYF
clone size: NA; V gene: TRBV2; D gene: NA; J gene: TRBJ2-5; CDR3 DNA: TGTGCCAGCAGTGGCGCCGTTATGGGGACCCAGTACTTC; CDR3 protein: CASSGAVMGTQYF
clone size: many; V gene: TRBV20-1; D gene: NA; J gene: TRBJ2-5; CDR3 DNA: TGCAGTGCTAGGACAGACCAAGAGACCCAGTACTTC; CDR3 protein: CSARTDQETQYF
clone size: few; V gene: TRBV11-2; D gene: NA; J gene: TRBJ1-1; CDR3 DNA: TGTGCCAGCAGCTTAGTGGTCAACCTGAACACTGAAGCTTTCTTT; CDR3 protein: CASSLVVNLNTEAFF
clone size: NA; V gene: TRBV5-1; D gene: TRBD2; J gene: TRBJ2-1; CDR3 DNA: TGCGCCAGCAGCTTCGGGCCACCGGGACTAGCGGACTCCTACAATGAGCAGTTCTTC; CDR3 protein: CASSFGPPGLADSYNEQFF
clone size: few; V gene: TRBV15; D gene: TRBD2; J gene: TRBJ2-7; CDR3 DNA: TGTGCCACCAGCAGAAGGGAGGGCGGAAGGTACTTC; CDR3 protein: CATSRREGGRYF
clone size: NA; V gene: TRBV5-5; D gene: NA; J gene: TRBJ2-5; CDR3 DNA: TGTGCCAGCAGCTTGGACCTGTCGGTTGTGGAGACCCAGTACTTC; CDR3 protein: CASSLDLSVVETQYF
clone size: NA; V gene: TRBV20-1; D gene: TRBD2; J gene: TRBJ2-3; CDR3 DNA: TGCAGTGCTACGGGACTAGCTTCAGATACGCAGTATTTT; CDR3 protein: CSATGLASDTQYF
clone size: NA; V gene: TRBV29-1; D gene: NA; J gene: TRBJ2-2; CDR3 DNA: TGCAGCGTTGCCCCTTTTCAGGGTGAGCTGTTTTTT; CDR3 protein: CSVAPFQGELFF
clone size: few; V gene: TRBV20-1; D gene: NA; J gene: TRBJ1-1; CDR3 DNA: TGCAGTGCTAGAGATCCCGGCAGGGTACTTGAAGCTTTCTTT; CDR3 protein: CSARDPGRVLEAFF
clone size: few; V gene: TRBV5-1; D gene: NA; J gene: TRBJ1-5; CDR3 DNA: TGCGCCAGCAAAATTACGGGAGACAGCAATCAGCCCCAGCATTTT; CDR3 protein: CASKITGDSNQPQHF
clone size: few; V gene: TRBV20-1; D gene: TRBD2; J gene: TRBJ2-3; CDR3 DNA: TGCAGTGCTACCGGGACTAGCGAGAGCACAGATACGCAGTATTTT; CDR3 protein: CSATGTSESTDTQYF
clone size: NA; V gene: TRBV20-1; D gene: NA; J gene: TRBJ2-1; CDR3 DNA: TGCAGTGCTAGAGAAGTCGAGGGGGTAGCGTTCCCCTACAATGAGCAGTTCTTC; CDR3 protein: CSAREVEGVAFPYNEQFF
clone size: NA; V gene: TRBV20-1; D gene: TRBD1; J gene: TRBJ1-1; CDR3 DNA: TGCAGTGCTAGTTCTAGGACAGGGTTCGACACTGAAGCTTTCTTT; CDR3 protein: CSASSRTGFDTEAFF
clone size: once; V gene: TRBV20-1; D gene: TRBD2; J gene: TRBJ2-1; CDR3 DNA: TGCAGTGCAAAGACTAGCTTGTGGAATGAGCAGTTCTTC; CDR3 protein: CSAKTSLWNEQFF
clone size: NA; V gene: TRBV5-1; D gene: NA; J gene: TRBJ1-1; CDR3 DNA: TGCGCCAGCAGACACGGGACCGAGAACACTGAAGCTTTCTTT; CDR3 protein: CASRHGTENTEAFF